This is a list of T cell receptor beta chains from one sample in a study of T cells in Graves' hyperthyroidism and ophthalmopathy. TCRdb analysed the multiplex PCR reads with MiXCR anew, one entry per CDR3 protein. This sample has approximately 400,000 distinct CDR3 sequences, with 14% found just once. The source material was blood. These receptors all stem from a woman aged 25-40 years with Graves' ophthalmopathy. Both conserved end residues are part of each CDR3. Fields, in order: J gene, V gene, CDR3 length, D gene, clone size, CDR3 DNA, CDR3 protein. D genes are given only for firm matches. Clone size is shown for a subset of rows, as once, few, many or a class of expanded clone.

TRBJ2-4 | TRBV10-2 | 14 | TRBD2 | few | TGCGCCAGCAGTGTAGCGGGCACCAAAAACATTCAGTACTTC | CASSVAGTKNIQYF
TRBJ1-1 | TRBV28 | 13 | TRBD1 | many | TGTGCCAGCAGTTTATTCAGGGGGCGTGAAGCTTTCTTT | CASSLFRGREAFF
TRBJ2-1 | TRBV25-1 | 16 | TRBD2 | few | TGTGCCAGCAGTGAATGGCGGGGGTCCTCCTACAATGAGCAGTTCTTC | CASSEWRGSSYNEQFF
TRBJ2-5 | TRBV5-1 | 16 | TRBD2 | many | TGCGCCAGCAGCTTGGGTAGGACTAGCGGGGGAGAGACCCAGTACTTC | CASSLGRTSGGETQYF
TRBJ2-1 | TRBV20-1 | 19 | TRBD2 | many | TGCAGTGCTAAAACAGGGGTAAGGCTAGCGGGGGATACTTTCCGTGAGCAGTTCTTC | CSAKTGVRLAGDTFREQFF
TRBJ1-5 | TRBV27 | 15 | - | many | TGTGCCAGCAGTTTATCTTTTGATATGGGTCAGCCCCAGCATTTT | CASSLSFDMGQPQHF
TRBJ1-1 | TRBV19 | 19 | TRBD1 | many | TGTGCCAGTAGTATCGCTAGGGGACAGGGGGCGAAAGAGAACACTGAAGCTTTCTTT | CASSIARGQGAKENTEAFF
TRBJ2-1 | TRBV13 | 16 | TRBD2 | - | TGTGCCAGCAAGCGACTAGCGGGGGGCTACTACAATGAGCAGTTCTTC | CASKRLAGGYYNEQFF
TRBJ2-1 | TRBV6-1 | 17 | - | many | TGTGCCAGCAGTACTGTGATAGGCCCCTACCACTACAATGAGCAGTTCTTC | CASSTVIGPYHYNEQFF
TRBJ2-7 | TRBV12-3/TRBV12-4 | 12 | - | many | TGTGCCAGCGGTGGCAGGAACTACGAGCAGTACTTC | CASGGRNYEQYF
TRBJ1-4 | TRBV12-3/TRBV12-4 | 11 | TRBD1 | many | TGTGCCAGCAGTTGGGACAGACAACTGTTTTTT | CASSWDRQLFF
TRBJ1-3 | TRBV11-2 | 13 | - | many | TGTGCCAGCAGCCGGGTGTCTAGAAACACCATATATTTT | CASSRVSRNTIYF
TRBJ2-1 | TRBV19 | 13 | - | - | TGTGCCAGTAGTTCCATCTCCTACAATGAGCAGTTCTTC | CASSSISYNEQFF
TRBJ2-5 | TRBV20-1 | 16 | TRBD2 | few | TGCAGTGCTAGAGATCCCTGGGCTAGCGGACAAGAGACCCAGTACTTC | CSARDPWASGQETQYF
TRBJ1-5 | TRBV2 | 13 | TRBD1 | many | TGTGCCAGCAGCCCGGACAGGGATCAGCCCCAGCATTTT | CASSPDRDQPQHF
TRBJ2-6 | TRBV5-1 | 17 | - | many | TGCGCCAGCAGCTTGGAGGAAGTTCCCTCTGGGGCCAACGTCCTGACTTTC | CASSLEEVPSGANVLTF
TRBJ2-7 | TRBV3-1 | 11 | - | many | TGTGCCAGCAGCGCCTCGGGCGAGCAGTACTTC | CASSASGEQYF
TRBJ2-1 | TRBV29-1 | 17 | - | - | TGCAGCGTCGAGGAACATAGACTAGTCGGGTCCTACAATGAGCAGTTCTTC | CSVEEHRLVGSYNEQFF
TRBJ2-4 | TRBV11-2 | 15 | TRBD2 | many | TGTGCCAGCAGCTCACTGCGGGGGGCTAAAAACATTCAGTACTTC | CASSSLRGAKNIQYF
TRBJ2-5 | TRBV12-3/TRBV12-4 | 16 | TRBD2 | many | TGTGCCAGCAGCTCTGGGGCGGGGGTGGTTCAAGAGACCCAGTACTTC | CASSSGAGVVQETQYF
TRBJ1-2 | TRBV7-8 | 14 | - | - | TGTGTCAGCAGCCGGACGGAAGAATACTATGGCTACACCTTC | CVSSRTEEYYGYTF
TRBJ1-4 | TRBV28 | 15 | - | - | TGTGCCAGCACGGCAGGGAGTGGTACTAATGAAAAACTGTTTTTT | CASTAGSGTNEKLFF
TRBJ2-1 | TRBV20-1 | 15 | TRBD2 | few | TGCAGTGCTAGGGTCGGGGGGGGGATATACAATGAGCAGTTCTTC | CSARVGGGIYNEQFF
TRBJ1-2 | TRBV7-8 | 14 | - | - | TGTGCCAGCAGCTTACAGCAGGGGTACTATGGCTACGCCTTC | CASSLQQGYYGYAF
TRBJ1-5 | TRBV7-2 | 14 | - | many | TGTGCCAGCAGCAACGGGCATTCGAGTCAGCCCCAGCATTTT | CASSNGHSSQPQHF
TRBJ2-7 | TRBV30 | 13 | TRBD1 | many | TGTGCCTGGAGTGTAGGGGGCCTGATCGAGCAGTACTTC | CAWSVGGLIEQYF
TRBJ2-7 | TRBV28 | 19 | TRBD2 | many | TGTGCCAGCAGTTCCATACCCAGCGTAGCGGGAGACAGGTCCTACGAGCAGTACTTC | CASSSIPSVAGDRSYEQYF
TRBJ2-5 | TRBV24-1 | 15 | TRBD1 | few | TGTGCCACCAGTGACACCGGGACAGGGGTGCAGACCCAGTACTTC | CATSDTGTGVQTQYF
TRBJ2-5 | TRBV7-3 | 13 | - | many | TGTGCCAGCAGCTCGCAGATGGGGGAGACCCAGTACTTC | CASSSQMGETQYF
TRBJ1-5 | TRBV9 | 14 | - | - | TGTGCCAGCAGCGTAGGGGGGGGCGGTCAGCCCCAGCATTTT | CASSVGGGGQPQHF
TRBJ2-5 | TRBV2 | 15 | TRBD1 | - | TGTGCCAGCACCAAGGACAGGGGAGGCCAAGAGACCCAGTACTTC | CASTKDRGGQETQYF
TRBJ1-5 | TRBV12-3/TRBV12-4 | 15 | - | many | TGTGCCAGCAGCTTTGCAGCGAATAGCAATCAGCCCCAGCATTTT | CASSFAANSNQPQHF
TRBJ2-3 | TRBV9 | 15 | TRBD2 | - | TGTGCCAGCAGCGTCGGGACTAGCGGCACAGATACGCAGTATTTT | CASSVGTSGTDTQYF
TRBJ2-7 | TRBV7-9 | 14 | - | many | TGTGCCAGCAGTCGGGGGAGTGTGTCCTACGAGCAGTACTTC | CASSRGSVSYEQYF
TRBJ2-1 | TRBV18 | 13 | - | many | TGTGCCAGCTCACCAGGGTTTGTCAATGAGCAGTTCTTC | CASSPGFVNEQFF
TRBJ2-7 | TRBV28 | 17 | TRBD1 | many | TGTGCCAGCAGTTCCCCACCCCCAGGACAGGGGTCCAGCGAGCAGTACTTC | CASSSPPPGQGSSEQYF
TRBJ1-1 | TRBV4-1 | 16 | - | many | TGCGCCAGCACCCCGAAAATTGGGCCTCAGAACACTGAAGCTTTCTTT | CASTPKIGPQNTEAFF
TRBJ1-1 | TRBV2 | 15 | TRBD1 | many | TGTGCCAGCAAGGGGACAGGGGGTCTAGGCACTGAAGCTTTCTTT | CASKGTGGLGTEAFF
TRBJ2-1 | TRBV4-2 | 16 | TRBD2 | - | TGTGCCAGCAGCCAAGAGGTACGACGGGGGGGGAATGAGCAGTTCTTC | CASSQEVRRGGNEQFF
TRBJ2-3 | TRBV6-1 | 15 | TRBD2 | many | TGTGCCAGCAGTGAAACTAGCGGGGGGGCAGATACGCAGTATTTT | CASSETSGGADTQYF
TRBJ2-1 | TRBV3-1 | 19 | - | many | TGTGCCAGCAGCCAAGAAAGAGTGGGGCGGGGCAGCTCCTACAATGAGCAGTTCTTC | CASSQERVGRGSSYNEQFF
TRBJ2-3 | TRBV7-6 | 18 | - | - | TGTGCCAGCAGCGCCACCCGACAGTTTTGGGGCCTCACAGATACGCAGTATTTT | CASSATRQFWGLTDTQYF
TRBJ2-1 | TRBV28 | 16 | - | many | TGTGCCAGCAGTGCCGTAGCAGGGATCTACAATGAGGAGCAGTTCTTC | CASSAVAGIYNEEQFF
TRBJ2-3 | TRBV9 | 19 | TRBD2 | - | TGTGCCAGCAGCGGGGGACTAGCGGGGGGCCGAGGTAGCACAGATACGCAGTATTTT | CASSGGLAGGRGSTDTQYF
TRBJ2-7 | TRBV11-3 | 16 | - | - | TGTGCCAGCAGTTGGTCGCTGCGGCCAACCTACAGTGAGCAGTACTTC | CASSWSLRPTYSEQYF